The sequence of this TCR beta chain was determined in a study of blood T cell repertoires in COVID-19. Study-wide context: Spain, Italy and the United States supplied samples that represented acute and convalescent COVID-19.

V shed 9 bases and J shed 4 bases, with 6 bases lying between them. From germline, CDR1 is SNHLY and CDR2 FYNNEI. The CDR3 is 10 residues long. In the source study's methods: Amplification from reference gene primers served as the basis for estimated nucleated cell counts. The table came from immunoSEQ multiplex PCR; TCRdb's copy has only in-frame clones and leaves some out. The DNA was the basis for D and trimming; V, J and clone size are from that table. The profile shows tens of thousands of clones, 88% of them singletons. The chain employs TRBV2 and TRBJ1-2, with D unresolved. Material: peripheral blood. The origin of this receptor is an elderly man with acute or convalescent COVID-19. In DNA, the CDR3 is TGTGCCAGTCTGAGCTATGGCTACACCTTC. Residues: CASLSYGYTF.